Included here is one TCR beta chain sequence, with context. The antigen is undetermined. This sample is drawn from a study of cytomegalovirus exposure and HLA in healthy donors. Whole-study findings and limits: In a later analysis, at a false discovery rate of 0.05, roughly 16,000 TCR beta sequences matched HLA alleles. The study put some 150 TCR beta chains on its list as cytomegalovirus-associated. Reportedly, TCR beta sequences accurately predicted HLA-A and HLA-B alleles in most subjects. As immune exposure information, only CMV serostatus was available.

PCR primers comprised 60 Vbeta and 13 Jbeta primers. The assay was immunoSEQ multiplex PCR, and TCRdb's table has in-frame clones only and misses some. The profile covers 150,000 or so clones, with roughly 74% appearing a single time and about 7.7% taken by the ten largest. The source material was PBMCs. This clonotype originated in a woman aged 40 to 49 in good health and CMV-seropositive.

CDR3 residues: CASSVATLPGQGEQFF. The CDR3 coding sequence is TGTGCCAGCAGCGTAGCCACTTTACCGGGACAAGGAGAGCAGTTCTTC. The chain joins TRBV9 to TRBJ2-1; D might be TRBD1 (6 bases). CDR1 and CDR2 (germline): SGDLS, YYNGEE. Trimming took 0 bases from V and 10 from J, leaving 20 bases between them. The CDR3 has 16 residues.